Presented here are 28 T cell receptor beta chains from one specimen sequenced in a study of T cells in Graves' hyperthyroidism and ophthalmopathy. There were TCR beta CDR3 regions amplified from RNA transcripts. During a first-round RT-PCR of the TCR CDR3, the HTBI primer set was used. TCRdb re-called the multiplex PCR reads through MiXCR, storing one row per CDR3 protein. The sample includes hundreds of thousands of distinct CDR3 sequences, approximately 18% of them seen just once. The sample was blood. The source is a man aged 45-60 years with Graves' ophthalmopathy.

This rearrangement joins TRBV28 to TRBJ2-1; TRBD2 agrees at 8 bases. Germline loops: CDR1 MDHEN, CDR2 SYDVKM. This CDR3 is 16 amino acids long. V lost 2 bases, J lost 9 bases, and 12 bases stayed unmatched. In DNA form, the CDR3 reads TGTGCCAGCAGTTTAGATCGGGAGGGCCGGTGGGGTGAGCAGTTCTTC. Translating gives CASSLDREGRWGEQFF.

This clonotype was observed at least ten times. This sequence joins TRBV13 and TRBJ2-5, with D perhaps given as TRBD1 or TRBD2 (5 bases each). Trimming took 2 bases from V and 5 from J, leaving 9 bases between them. Germline CDR1 reads PRHDT; CDR2 reads FYEKMQ (reference sequence). This CDR3 is 13 amino acids long. The CDR3 DNA reads TGTGCCAGCAGCTTATTCAGGGAGGAGACCCAGTACTTC. Its protein is CASSLFREETQYF.

This clonotype was observed many times. The rearrangement links TRBV28 to TRBJ1-1; D gene unclear. Trimming left V 2 bases short and J 1 base short, with 8 bases between. The CDR3 runs to 14 residues. The V gene's germline CDR1 is MDHEN and CDR2 SYDVKM. The CDR3 region has the DNA TGTGCCAGCAGTTTAGTTACTAAGAACACTGAAGCTTTCTTT. Residues: CASSLVTKNTEAFF. Full variable domain (remainder filled in from reference TRBV28 and TRBJ1-1): DVKVTQSSRYLVKRTGEKVFLECVQDMDHENMFWYRQDPGLGLRLIYFSYDVKMKEKGDIPEGYSVSREKKERFSLILESASTNQTSMYLCASSLVTKNTEAFFGQGTRLTVV.

Only one count was recorded for this clonotype. The V and J genes are TRBV19 and TRBJ2-5; possible D gene TRBD2, 5 bases. This CDR3 has 14 amino acids. The V and J ends lost 7 bases and 3 bases respectively, with 15 bases between them. Germline CDR1 LNHDA, CDR2 SQIVND (reference sequence). CDR3 sequence: CASTPPGLKETQYF. DNA for the CDR3: TGTGCCAGTACCCCTCCTGGACTTAAAGAGACCCAGTACTTC.

In this sample, this clonotype turned up once. This may stem from a read error, because a much larger clone lies one nucleotide away. The V and J genes are TRBV30 and TRBJ1-2; no definite D call. CDR3 length: 12 amino acids. Trimming removed 4 bases at V and 8 bases at J, with 14 bases between. Germline V gene sequence: CDR1 GTSNPN, CDR2 SVGIG (reference sequence). CDR3 DNA: TGTGCCTGGACTGTAAGCCGACGGGGCTACACCTTC. This codes for CAWTVSRRGYTF.

The V gene is TRBV18, the J gene TRBJ2-2; no clear D. With 2 bases removed from V and 2 bases from J, the gap between germline ends came to 9 bases. CDR3 length equals 15 residues. Per germline, CDR1 KGHSH and CDR2 LQKENI. CDR3: CASSPWLENTGELFF. The CDR3, as DNA: TGTGCCAGCTCACCATGGCTAGAAAACACCGGGGAGCTGTTTTTT. Complete variable domain (other parts from reference TRBV18 and TRBJ2-2): NAGVMQNPRHLVRRRGQEARLRCSPMKGHSHVYWYRQLPEEGLKFMVYLQKENIIDESGMPKERFSAEFPKEGPSILRIQQVVRGDSAAYFCASSPWLENTGELFFGEGSRLTVL.

This clonotype was picked up many times. A junction end diverges from the germline sequence, so it may reflect a read error. This chain uses TRBV30 with TRBJ1-1; D gene ambiguous. The CDR3 is made up of 11 amino acids. The germline V gene encodes CDR1 GTSNPN and CDR2 SVGIG (reference sequence). The CDR3 coding sequence is TGTGCCCGGAGGCGGAGCACTGAAGCTTTCTTT. It is translated as CARRRSTEAFF.

This clonotype was picked up a small number of times. The rearrangement joins TRBV29-1 to TRBJ2-7; 11 bases align to TRBD2. This CDR3 comprises 13 residues. The V and J ends lost 8 bases and 2 bases, in that order; junction bases with no gene match: 5. Per germline, CDR1 SQVTM and CDR2 ANQGSEA. The CDR3 bases are TGCAGCCCGACGGGACTAGCGGCCTACGAGCAGTACTTC. Protein sequence: CSPTGLAAYEQYF.

Only a few counts were recorded for this clonotype. The chain recombines TRBV30 with TRBJ2-2, with TRBD2 matching over 8 bases. With V trimmed by 1 base and J by 7 bases, 2 bases remained unmatched. Germline CDR1 and CDR2: GTSNPN and SVGIG (reference sequence). The CDR3 is 13 amino acids. CDR3 DNA: TGTGCCTGGAGTGCGGGAGGGAGCGGGGAGCTGTTTTTT. Translating it yields CAWSAGGSGELFF.

The sample holds many counts of this clonotype. The chain couples TRBV7-3 to TRBJ2-3; 9 bases fit TRBD2. Germline V gene data show CDR1 as SGHTA and CDR2 as FQGTGA. This CDR3 is built from 16 residues. J gave up 6 bases and V 5 bases, and 12 bases lay outside the gene matches. The chain's CDR3 is CASSHPGGRARDTQYF. The CDR3 nucleotides read TGTGCCAGCAGCCACCCTGGCGGGAGGGCCCGGGATACGCAGTATTTT.

This clonotype was found a few times. The chain employs TRBV24-1 and TRBJ2-5; tentative D call: TRBD2 (5 bases). Trimming cost V 3 bases and J 1 base, with 11 bases left between them. The CDR3 loop spans 15 amino acids. Germline V gene data show CDR1 as KGHDR and CDR2 as SFDVKD. CDR3 protein: CATSDPLSGQETQYF. In DNA, the CDR3 is TGTGCCACCAGTGATCCCCTGAGCGGCCAAGAGACCCAGTACTTC.

CDR3 in DNA: TGTGCCACCAGCAGGGGACAGTCAGATACGCAGTATTTT. It yields the protein CATSRGQSDTQYF. This chain connects TRBV15 to TRBJ2-3, with TRBD1 matching 7 bases. Trimming cost V 3 bases and J 4 bases; bases outside gene matches: 1. Germline CDR1 LNHNV, CDR2 YYDKDF (reference sequence). The CDR3 is 13 amino acids.

The chain employs TRBV27 and TRBJ1-2, with 12 positions matching TRBD1. This CDR3 has 14 amino acids. Germline assignment: CDR1 MNHEY and CDR2 SMNVEV (reference sequence). V shed 5 bases and J 7 bases; nucleotides not matched to a gene: 5. The CDR3 DNA follows: TGTGCCAGCAGTGGGGACAGGGGGCAACGTGGCTACACCTTC. Amino acid sequence: CASSGDRGQRGYTF.

V is TRBV2 and J is TRBJ1-1, with 10 nucleotides matching TRBD1. CDR1 is SNHLY, CDR2 FYNNEI, per germline. V trimming: 5 bases; J trimming: 11 bases; junction bases outside the gene matches: 2. The CDR3 loop spans 11 amino acids. The CDR3 is CASSLGQGAFF. In DNA, the CDR3 is TGTGCCAGCAGTTTGGGACAGGGGGCTTTCTTT.

This clonotype was seen at least ten times. The rearrangement joins TRBV5-1 to TRBJ1-1; D perhaps matches TRBD1 (5 bases). V lost 4 bases and J lost 9, with 19 bases in between. Germline V gives CDR1 SGHRS, CDR2 YFSETQ. CDR3 length equals 14 residues. The CDR3 bases are TGCGCCAGCAGCGAAGGGACGGTAGCTCCTCAAGCTTTCTTT. It codes for CASSEGTVAPQAFF.

This clonotype was seen repeatedly, ten times or more. The rearrangement links TRBV11-2 to TRBJ2-5; 9 bases agree with TRBD2. The CDR3 contains 17 residues. The germline V gene has CDR1 SGHAT and CDR2 FQNNGV. Unmatched junction bases numbered 11, after V lost 3 bases and J lost 3 bases. CDR3 sequence reads: CASSFLRGTSIKETQYF. In DNA, the CDR3 is TGTGCCAGCAGCTTCCTTAGGGGGACTAGCATCAAAGAGACCCAGTACTTC.

This chain joins TRBV4-2 and TRBJ1-1; D perhaps matches TRBD1 (5 bases). The CDR3 length is 14 residues. CDR1 and CDR2 from the germline V gene are LGHNA and YNFKEQ. The V gene lost 2 bases and the J gene lost 1 base, with 8 bases spanning the gap. The CDR3 DNA follows: TGTGCCAGCAGCCAATGGGGGGGGAACACTGAAGCTTTCTTT. It translates to CASSQWGGNTEAFF.

The CDR3 loop is CASSDYRVHIQYF. The CDR3 nucleotides are TGTGCCAGCAGTGACTACAGGGTCCACATTCAGTACTTC. V usage is TRBV25-1 and J usage is TRBJ2-4; weak D call: TRBD1 (6 bases). Trimming shortened V by 3 bases and J by 8 bases, and 11 bases separated the two germline ends. The V gene's germline CDR1 is MGHDK and CDR2 SYGVNS. The CDR3 has 13 residues.

The V gene is TRBV9, the J gene TRBJ2-7; perhaps TRBD1 as D (5 bases). Trimming cost V 3 bases and J 0 bases, with 7 bases left between them. This CDR3 spans 13 amino acids. From germline, CDR1 is SGDLS and CDR2 YYNGEE. Written as DNA, the CDR3 is TGTGCCAGCAGCGCGGACAACTCCTACGAGCAGTACTTC. The encoded protein is CASSADNSYEQYF.

The chain joins TRBV28 to TRBJ1-1; 9 bases agree with TRBD1. The ends lost 6 bases at V and 1 base at J; junction bases unmatched: 9. Germline lookup yields CDR1 MDHEN and CDR2 SYDVKM. CDR3 length equals 16 residues. CDR3: CASSDTRDRENTEAFF. The CDR3 DNA reads TGTGCCAGCAGCGACACCCGGGACAGGGAGAACACTGAAGCTTTCTTT.

The chain uses TRBV7-3 and TRBJ2-7; 11 nucleotides match TRBD1. The CDR3 runs 16 residues. The germline CDR1 and CDR2 sequences are SGHTA and FQGTGA. V shed 3 bases and J 3 bases; nucleotides not matched to a gene: 7. In DNA, the CDR3 is TGTGCCAGCAGCTTCGGGACAGGGGGTTCTCTCTACGAGCAGTACTTC. This encodes CASSFGTGGSLYEQYF. The full variable domain, rest sourced from reference TRBV7-3 and TRBJ2-7, is GAGVSQTPSNKVTEKGKYVELRCDPISGHTALYWYRQSLGQGPEFLIYFQGTGAADDSGLPNDRFFAVRPEGSVSTLKIQRTERGDSAVYLCASSFGTGGSLYEQYFGPGTRLTVT.

The chain uses TRBV5-6 and TRBJ2-3, with 8 bases identical to TRBD1. The CDR3 runs to 14 residues. The junction had 8 bases not matched to a gene; V was cut back by 9 bases and J by 2 bases. Germline V gene lookup returns CDR1 SGHDT and CDR2 YYEEEE. The CDR3 loop reads CATVQGVNTDTQYF. DNA of the CDR3: TGTGCCACCGTACAGGGGGTCAACACAGATACGCAGTATTTT.

The chain carries TRBV7-9 and TRBJ2-3; 8 nucleotides align to TRBD2. The CDR3 contains 14 residues. Per germline, CDR1 SEHNR and CDR2 FQNEAQ (reference sequence). V dropped 7 bases and J dropped 4; count of bases not matched to a gene: 7. The CDR3, as DNA: TGTGCCAGCACCCCGGGAGGGCCTTCAGATACGCAGTATTTT. Residues: CASTPGGPSDTQYF.

This clonotype appeared many times. The chain is built from TRBV3-1 and TRBJ1-6, with D perhaps matching TRBD1 (6 bases). V gave up 0 bases and J gave up 10 bases, with 13 bases separating them. The CDR3 spans 15 residues. The germline V gene encodes CDR1 LGHDT and CDR2 YNNKEL (reference sequence). The CDR3 nucleotides read TGTGCCAGCAGCCAAGAGACAGGATATGTATCACCCCTCCACTTT. Its translation: CASSQETGYVSPLHF. The variable domain in full, with the rest retrieved from reference TRBV3-1 and TRBJ1-6, is DTAVSQTPKYLVTQMGNDKSIKCEQNLGHDTMYWYKQDSKKFLKIMFSYNNKELIINETVPNRFSPKSPDKAHLNLHINSLELGDSAVYFCASSQETGYVSPLHFGNGTRLTVT.

This clonotype was detected a few times. The gene calls are TRBV12-3 or TRBV12-4 and TRBJ2-7; D is perhaps TRBD1 or TRBD2 (5 bases each). The CDR3 extends over 12 amino acids. The V and J ends lost 6 bases and 6 bases respectively, with 12 bases between them. Here the CDR3 reads CASSPRDLEQYF. The DNA for the CDR3 is TGTGCCAGCAGCCCCAGGGACCTCGAGCAGTACTTC.

As regards this clonotype: A much larger clone sits a single nucleotide away, making a read error possible. V gene TRBV24-1 combines with J gene TRBJ2-3, with D uncertain. Per germline, CDR1 KGHDR and CDR2 SFDVKD. The CDR3 totals 15 residues. The CDR3 DNA reads TGTGCCACCAGTGACGCTACAGAAAGCACAGATTCGCAGTATTTT. Protein product: CATSDATESTDSQYF.

This clonotype was found many times. This sequence joins TRBV11-2 and TRBJ2-7, with 12 bases that match TRBD1. Losses at the gene ends were 4 bases for V and 4 bases for J; bases not matched to a gene: 8. The CDR3 totals 16 residues. Germline V gives CDR1 SGHAT, CDR2 FQNNGV. The CDR3 spells CASSSEGQGARYEQYF. The CDR3 bases are TGTGCCAGCAGCTCCGAGGGACAGGGGGCAAGGTACGAGCAGTACTTC.

This clonotype was observed a few times. The rearrangement joins TRBV19 to TRBJ2-7; weak D call: TRBD1 (5 bases). Between the trimmed V and J ends, which lost 1 base and 1 base, there was a span of 11 bases. This CDR3 region has 15 residues. Germline assignment: CDR1 LNHDA and CDR2 SQIVND (reference sequence). CDR3 coding DNA: TGTGCCAGTAGTATAGCAGACAGCATATCCTACGAGCAGTACTTC. Residues: CASSIADSISYEQYF.